These T cell receptor beta chains were read from a single sample in a study of CD8 T cells in ankylosing spondylitis. TCRdb itself ran the 5' RACE reads through MiXCR, one entry per CDR3 protein. The sample contains fewer than 450,000 distinct CDR3 sequences, roughly 18% of which appear only once. The sample comprised blood, either unsorted or a sorted T cell fraction (not recorded which). The receptor source for this set is a male donor with ankylosing spondylitis. Each CDR3 is given with its conserved first and last residue. A D gene is named only where the DNA matches it firmly. Size tells how often a clone was seen (once, few, many) or the class of an expanded clone, and some rows leave it out.

d_call j_call clone_size v_call cdr3_aa cdr3_nt
NA TRBJ1-3 NA TRBV28 CASTRPLSGNTIYF TGTGCCAGCACCCGCCCTCTCTCTGGAAACACCATATATTTT
TRBD2 TRBJ2-2 NA TRBV5-6 CASSLPASGRTGELFF TGTGCCAGCAGCTTACCTGCTAGCGGGAGGACCGGGGAGCTGTTTTTT
NA TRBJ2-5 NA TRBV7-2 CASSFDAGAGETQYF TGTGCCAGCAGCTTCGACGCGGGGGCAGGGGAGACCCAGTACTTC
TRBD2 TRBJ2-1 NA TRBV28 CASSPGGGRVDEQFF TGTGCCAGCAGCCCGGGGGGGGGGCGCGTTGATGAGCAGTTCTTC
TRBD2 TRBJ2-1 NA TRBV5-1 CASSRSGTSGGAANEQFF TGCGCCAGCAGCCGATCAGGGACTAGCGGGGGGGCCGCCAATGAGCAGTTCTTC
NA TRBJ2-2 few TRBV5-1 CASSEGSTGELFF TGCGCCAGCAGCGAGGGGAGCACCGGGGAGCTGTTTTTT
NA TRBJ1-2 NA TRBV9 CASSREGGSYRYGYTF TGTGCCAGCAGCCGAGAGGGTGGCAGCTATCGTTATGGCTACACCTTC
TRBD2 TRBJ2-5 NA TRBV20-1 CSAPPASGSLAQETQYF TGCAGTGCCCCCCCGGCTAGCGGGAGTTTGGCCCAAGAGACCCAGTACTTC
NA TRBJ2-4 NA TRBV11-2 CASSLEEDLDVAKNIQYF TGTGCCAGCAGCTTAGAGGAAGACCTAGACGTAGCCAAAAACATTCAGTACTTC
NA TRBJ1-1 NA TRBV7-8 CASSPAVIRKNTEAFF TGTGCCAGCAGCCCTGCGGTGATTCGAAAGAACACTGAAGCTTTCTTT
NA TRBJ1-6 NA TRBV6-5 CASSYRPIYNSPLHF TGTGCCAGCAGTTACCGGCCGATCTATAATTCACCCCTCCACTTT
TRBD1 TRBJ1-4 few TRBV10-3 CAISGATGDNEKLFF TGTGCCATCAGTGGGGCGACAGGGGATAATGAAAAACTGTTTTTT
TRBD2 TRBJ2-7 few TRBV7-2 CASSLSLAGEQYF TGTGCCAGCAGCTTGTCTCTAGCGGGTGAGCAGTACTTC
NA TRBJ2-7 few TRBV27 CASSTTGLGSYEQYF TGTGCCAGCAGCACGACGGGGTTAGGCTCCTACGAGCAGTACTTC
TRBD2 TRBJ2-7 NA TRBV5-1 CASSLTSGGRYEQYF TGCGCCAGCAGCCTGACTAGCGGGGGTCGGTACGAGCAGTACTTC
TRBD1 TRBJ1-1 many TRBV3-1 CASSQDRQGNTEAFF TGTGCCAGCAGCCAAGATAGACAGGGAAACACTGAAGCTTTCTTT
NA TRBJ1-2 few TRBV16 CASSLDTFYGYTF TGTGCCAGCAGCCTCGACACCTTCTATGGCTACACCTTC
TRBD2 TRBJ2-1 NA TRBV20-1 CSARSRTSDSYNEQFF TGCAGTGCTAGAAGCCGAACTAGCGACTCGTACAATGAGCAGTTCTTC
NA TRBJ2-4 NA TRBV19 CASSIVGVAKNIQYF TGTGCCAGTAGTATAGTCGGTGTAGCCAAAAACATTCAGTACTTC
TRBD2 TRBJ2-7 NA TRBV5-1 CASSQQTPGLAGVSYEQYF TGCGCCAGCAGCCAACAGACCCCGGGACTAGCGGGAGTGTCATACGAGCAGTACTTC
NA TRBJ2-1 few TRBV28 CASSSQEVNEQFF TGTGCCAGCAGTTCCCAGGAAGTAAACGAGCAGTTCTTC
NA TRBJ1-1 NA TRBV7-2 CASSTDSGVRTEAFF TGTGCCAGCAGCACGGACAGCGGCGTTAGGACTGAAGCTTTCTTT
NA TRBJ2-5 NA TRBV19 CASLDYRGTQYF TGTGCCAGCCTGGACTACCGAGGGACCCAGTACTTC
NA TRBJ2-3 few TRBV6-5 CASSYSRWGETQYF TGTGCCAGCAGTTACTCGAGGTGGGGGGAGACGCAGTATTTT
TRBD2 TRBJ2-3 NA TRBV5-1 CASSFTSGPSTDTQYF TGCGCCAGCAGCTTCACTAGCGGTCCTAGCACAGATACGCAGTATTTT
TRBD2 TRBJ2-2 NA TRBV5-1 CASSASAGANTGELFF TGCGCCAGCAGCGCCTCTGCGGGGGCGAACACCGGGGAGCTGTTTTTT
TRBD1 TRBJ2-1 NA TRBV9 CASSVSGQGSNEQFF TGTGCCAGCAGCGTATCCGGACAGGGAAGCAATGAGCAGTTCTTC
NA TRBJ2-2 NA TRBV5-5 CASSLQGADTGELFF TGTGCCAGCAGCTTGCAAGGGGCCGACACCGGGGAGCTGTTTTTT
TRBD2 TRBJ2-3 many TRBV9 CASSPWGRGDTDTQYF TGTGCCAGCAGCCCCTGGGGACGGGGGGACACAGATACGCAGTATTTT
NA TRBJ2-1 few TRBV2 CASSEAFSYNEQFF TGTGCCAGCAGTGAGGCGTTCTCCTACAATGAGCAGTTCTTC
NA TRBJ2-1 few TRBV20-1 CSVDSSYNEQFF TGCAGTGTCGATAGCTCCTACAATGAGCAGTTCTTC
NA TRBJ1-1 NA TRBV30 CAWSGGVKAFF TGTGCCTGGAGTGGAGGGGTCAAAGCTTTCTTT
TRBD1 TRBJ2-7 few TRBV12-3/TRBV12-4 CASSRQGAPSYEQYF TGTGCCAGCAGCAGACAGGGGGCCCCCTCCTACGAGCAGTACTTC
TRBD1 TRBJ2-1 few TRBV24-1 CATSPTGGSYNEQFF TGTGCCACCAGCCCGACAGGGGGCTCCTACAATGAGCAGTTCTTC
NA TRBJ2-7 few TRBV29-1 CSVAGTEQYF TGCAGCGTCGCCGGGACAGAGCAGTACTTC
TRBD2 TRBJ2-1 many TRBV5-1 CASSLGPGGNEQFF TGCGCCAGCAGCTTAGGACCGGGGGGTAATGAGCAGTTCTTC
NA TRBJ1-2 NA TRBV6-5 CASSYGRGVYGYTF TGTGCCAGCAGTTACGGCAGGGGCGTATATGGCTACACCTTC
NA TRBJ1-6 NA TRBV2 CASSEGRFGRNPF TGTGCCAGCAGTGAAGGGAGGTTTGGGCGAAATCCGTTT
NA TRBJ2-3 NA TRBV20-1 CSASLLDTQYF TGCAGTGCTAGTCTTTTAGATACGCAGTATTTT
NA TRBJ1-1 few TRBV5-1 CASRQLMNTEAFF TGCGCCAGCCGACAGCTTATGAACACTGAAGCTTTCTTT
TRBD1 TRBJ2-7 few TRBV6-2/TRBV6-3 CASRAGTESYEQYF TGTGCCAGCAGAGCCGGGACAGAGTCCTACGAGCAGTACTTC
NA TRBJ1-2 many TRBV15 CATSRDLGDGYTF TGTGCCACCAGCAGAGATCTGGGAGATGGCTACACCTTC
NA TRBJ2-3 few TRBV2 CASSRVRTDTQYF TGTGCCAGCAGTCGGGTTCGCACAGATACGCAGTATTTT
TRBD1 TRBJ1-6 many TRBV10-3 CATRTGGSYNSPLHF TGTGCCACCCGGACAGGGGGATCCTATAATTCACCCCTCCACTTT
NA TRBJ2-1 NA TRBV2 CASSELGAFSNEQFF TGTGCCAGCAGTGAACTGGGGGCTTTCTCGAATGAGCAGTTCTTC
NA TRBJ2-1 NA TRBV20-1 CSARGPAWGEQFF TGCAGTGCTAGAGGCCCGGCGTGGGGCGAGCAGTTCTTC
TRBD2 TRBJ2-1 few TRBV20-1 CSARGGTSYGNEQFF TGCAGTGCTAGAGGGGGGACTAGTTACGGCAATGAGCAGTTCTTC
TRBD2 TRBJ2-1 NA TRBV29-1 CSSQRVAGRSYNEQFF TGCAGCTCCCAGAGGGTAGCGGGACGCTCCTACAATGAGCAGTTCTTC
TRBD2 TRBJ2-1 NA TRBV7-9 CASSLWPSGRDEQFF TGTGCCAGCAGCTTATGGCCTAGCGGGAGAGATGAGCAGTTCTTC
TRBD1 TRBJ1-6 many TRBV4-3 CASSPGTGTGSPLHF TGCGCCAGCAGCCCGGGGACAGGGACGGGTTCACCCCTCCACTTT
NA TRBJ1-5 NA TRBV10-3 CAIRDGHHSNQPQHF TGTGCCATCAGGGACGGACATCATAGCAATCAGCCCCAGCATTTT
TRBD2 TRBJ2-3 NA TRBV27 CASGRLAGLRTDTQYF TGTGCCAGCGGAAGGCTAGCGGGACTACGCACAGATACGCAGTATTTT
TRBD2 TRBJ2-3 NA TRBV28 CASSTPGLAGGGTDTQYF TGTGCCAGCAGTACCCCCGGACTAGCGGGGGGAGGCACAGATACGCAGTATTTT
TRBD1 TRBJ1-1 NA TRBV7-9 CASSAPGQTNTEAFF TGTGCCAGCAGCGCGCCGGGACAGACCAACACTGAAGCTTTCTTT
TRBD1 TRBJ1-4 few TRBV24-1 CATSGTGEGEKLFF TGTGCCACCAGTGGGACAGGGGAAGGAGAAAAACTGTTTTTT